The 29 T cell receptor beta chains listed next were all sequenced from one sample in a study of T cells in localized non-small cell lung cancer. The protocol was immunoSEQ multiplex PCR, while the TCRdb copy is restricted to in-frame clones and leaves out a portion. The sample carries just over 70,000 clones, roughly 90% recorded once. The material sequenced was peripheral blood, taken before any cancer treatment. The receptor source for this set is a male donor older than 55 with stage III squamous cell lung carcinoma.

The CDR3 sequence: CASSLTETSFNEKLFF. The CDR3 DNA is TGTGCCAGCAGCTTAACTGAAACAAGTTTTAATGAAAAACTGTTTTTT. The gene calls are TRBV7-8 and TRBJ1-4; D unclear. The CDR3 extends over 16 amino acids. V dropped 2 bases and J dropped 4 bases, with 14 bases sitting between them. CDR1 is SGHVS, CDR2 FQNEAQ, per germline.

The genes are TRBV30 and TRBJ2-2; D is unclear. This CDR3 is 12 amino acids long. With 3 bases removed from V and 10 bases from J, the gap between germline ends came to 12 bases. The V gene's germline CDR1 is GTSNPN and CDR2 SVGIG (reference sequence). The CDR3 protein is CAWSRLGAELFF. CDR3 in DNA: TGTGCCTGGAGCCGACTGGGCGCGGAGCTGTTTTTT.

The CDR3 region is CASSYGQNSYEQYF. CDR3 sequence (DNA): TGTGCCAGCAGTTACGGTCAAAACTCCTACGAGCAGTACTTC. This chain connects TRBV6-6 to TRBJ2-7; D gene ambiguous. V lost 2 bases to trimming and J lost 0 bases, with 8 bases between them. Germline V gene lookup returns CDR1 MNHNY and CDR2 SVGAGI (reference sequence). This CDR3 spans 14 amino acids.

This clone has a count of ten or more. The CDR3 sequence is CASSSRGNGYTF. The CDR3 DNA reads TGTGCCAGCAGCTCTCGGGGGAATGGCTACACCTTC. J is TRBJ1-2 and V is TRBV7-8, with D perhaps matching TRBD1 (5 bases). This CDR3 has 12 amino acids. Germline V gene data show CDR1 as SGHVS and CDR2 as FQNEAQ. The V and J ends lost 4 bases and 6 bases respectively, with 9 bases between them.

The chain carries TRBV19 and TRBJ2-4; D gene uncertain. Trimming took 3 bases from V and 8 from J, leaving 17 bases between them. This CDR3 contains 15 residues. Looked up from germline, CDR1 is LNHDA and CDR2 is SQIVND (reference sequence). This CDR3 reads CASSIQSQPFDIQYF. CDR3 nucleotides: TGTGCCAGTAGTATTCAATCCCAGCCGTTTGACATTCAGTACTTC.

This chain uses TRBV19 with TRBJ1-5; no firm D call. V was clipped by 10 bases and J by 2 bases, with 15 bases between them. CDR1 and CDR2 (germline): LNHDA, SQIVND (reference sequence). The CDR3 is 14 amino acids. The CDR3: CATRREMGNQPQHF. Here the CDR3 DNA reads TGTGCCACCAGGAGGGAAATGGGCAATCAGCCCCAGCATTTT.

The chain uses TRBV18 and TRBJ1-6; no clear D gene. The CDR3 length is 15 residues. Germline CDR1 reads KGHSH; CDR2 reads LQKENI. V was pared by 2 bases and J by 0 bases, with 5 bases between. The CDR3 loop is CASSPGSSYNSPLHF. The CDR3 DNA reads TGTGCCAGCTCACCAGGGAGCTCCTATAATTCACCCCTCCACTTT.

This clone was detected only once. This chain links TRBV12-5 with TRBJ2-5, with TRBD2 as a possible D gene (6 bases). Germline V gene sequence: CDR1 LGHNT, CDR2 FRNRAP. V lost 6 bases, J lost 1 base, and 12 bases lay in between. The CDR3 has 14 residues. The CDR3 reads CASGKGGVQETQYF. In nucleotides, the CDR3 is TGTGCTAGTGGAAAGGGCGGGGTCCAAGAGACCCAGTACTTC.

This clone occurred once. The chain joins TRBV19 to TRBJ2-3; unclear D gene. V was pared by 4 bases and J by 0 bases, with 14 bases between. This CDR3 is 16 amino acids long. Germline lookup yields CDR1 LNHDA and CDR2 SQIVND (reference sequence). The CDR3 nucleotides read TGTGCCAGTAGTAGTGCTAGGGTCTCTAGCACAGATACGCAGTATTTT. Protein: CASSSARVSSTDTQYF.

The chain uses TRBV19 and TRBJ1-2, with 7 bases fitting TRBD1. Germline-derived CDR1 and CDR2 are LNHDA and SQIVND (reference sequence). The CDR3 runs 15 residues. The ends lost 3 bases at V and 5 bases at J; junction bases unmatched: 9. In DNA, the CDR3 is TGTGCCAGTAGTATCAGACAGGGAGAGGGGTATGGCTACACCTTC. Its translation is CASSIRQGEGYGYTF.

V and J are TRBV10-3 and TRBJ2-2, with D perhaps matching TRBD1 (6 bases). The CDR3 loop spans 14 amino acids. The V gene lost 5 bases and the J gene lost 4 bases, with 11 bases spanning the gap. Germline-derived CDR1 and CDR2 are ENHRY and SYGVKD. CDR3: CAISRGGATGELFF. The CDR3, as DNA: TGTGCCATCAGTCGTGGGGGCGCCACCGGGGAGCTGTTTTTT.

V gene TRBV19 combines with J gene TRBJ1-2; D is ambiguous. Germline V lookup: CDR1 LNHDA, CDR2 SQIVND (reference sequence). The CDR3 loop spans 15 amino acids. V lost 4 bases and J lost 0, with 12 bases in between. The CDR3: CASSTRRLANYGYTF. In DNA, the CDR3 is TGTGCCAGTAGTACCCGACGGTTAGCTAACTATGGCTACACCTTC.

Comments on this clone: One end of the junction fails to match germline, which may point to a read error. The rearrangement uses TRBV30 and TRBJ1-6; no clear D gene. CDR1 GTSNPN and CDR2 SVGIG come from the germline V gene (reference sequence). This CDR3 is 13 amino acids long. The CDR3 nucleotides read TGTGCCTGGAGAAACAACTATAATCCACCCCTCCACTTT. It translates to CAWRNNYNPPLHF.

The chain joins TRBV5-4 to TRBJ2-7; the D gene is possibly TRBD1 (5 bases). This CDR3 is 13 amino acids long. Trimming shortened V by 2 bases and J by 6 bases, and 12 bases separated the two germline ends. Germline CDR1 reads SGHNT; CDR2 reads YYREEE (reference sequence). CDR3 residues: CASSFRRASEQYF. CDR3 DNA sequence: TGTGCCAGCAGCTTCCGCAGGGCGAGCGAGCAGTACTTC.

The chain is built from TRBV7-3 and TRBJ2-2; 7 bases are a match to TRBD1. The V gene's germline CDR1 is SGHTA and CDR2 FQGTGA. The CDR3 contains 16 residues. J lost 3 bases, V lost 5 bases, and 9 bases had no gene match. CDR3 residues: CASSPRQGIDTGELFF. The CDR3 region has the DNA TGTGCCAGCAGCCCCCGACAGGGTATAGACACCGGGGAGCTGTTTTTT.

This chain connects TRBV5-6 to TRBJ2-7; TRBD1 matches 9 bases. The germline V gene has CDR1 SGHDT and CDR2 YYEEEE. The ends lost 3 bases at V and 4 bases at J; junction bases unmatched: 5. CDR3 length: 14 amino acids. The DNA for the CDR3 is TGTGCCAGCAGCTCACCGGGACAGGGTTACGAGCAGTACTTC. Translation: CASSSPGQGYEQYF.

This chain connects TRBV7-2 to TRBJ1-2; D uncertain. Looked up from germline, CDR1 is SGHTA and CDR2 is FQGNSA. The V end was cut by 4 bases, the J end by 10 bases, with 13 bases between. The CDR3 runs 12 residues. The CDR3 protein is CASSSRTDDYTF. CDR3 DNA: TGTGCCAGCAGCTCGAGGACGGACGACTACACCTTC.

This rearrangement joins TRBV6-5 to TRBJ1-5, with 7 bases identical to TRBD1. The ends lost 2 bases at V and 5 bases at J; junction bases unmatched: 3. The CDR3 length is 14 residues. The germline V gene has CDR1 MNHEY and CDR2 SVGAGI. The CDR3 spells CASSYATGDQPQHF. DNA of the CDR3: TGTGCCAGCAGTTACGCAACAGGGGATCAGCCCCAGCATTTT.

V is TRBV7-9 and J is TRBJ2-5, with D possibly being TRBD2 (5 bases). This CDR3 has 14 amino acids. Germline CDR1 and CDR2: SEHNR and FQNEAQ (reference sequence). V lost 5 bases and J lost 1, with 11 bases in between. The CDR3 DNA reads TGTGCCAGCAGCCCCTTAGCGTCCCAAGAGACCCAGTACTTC. This gives the protein CASSPLASQETQYF.

This clone has more than one count but fewer than ten. The V and J genes are TRBV5-6 and TRBJ1-2, with D unresolved. There are 13 residues in the CDR3. V shed 4 bases and J shed 8 bases, with 15 bases lying between them. Germline V gene sequence: CDR1 SGHDT, CDR2 YYEEEE. The chain's CDR3 is CASSLTSSGGYTF. The CDR3 DNA is TGTGCCAGCAGCCTCACATCGAGTGGAGGCTACACCTTC. Together with reference TRBV5-6 and TRBJ1-2, the CDR3 gives the full variable domain: DAGVTQSPTHLIKTRGQQVTLRCSPKSGHDTVSWYQQALGQGPQFIFQYYEEEERQRGNFPDRFSGHQFPNYSSELNVNALLLGDSALYLCASSLTSSGGYTFGSGTRLTVV.

The chain carries TRBV19 and TRBJ1-4, with 7 bases lining up with TRBD1. Trimming took 9 bases from V and 3 from J; bases not matched to a gene: 13. Per the germline V gene, CDR1 is LNHDA and CDR2 is SQIVND (reference sequence). The CDR3 sequence is 16 residues long. The chain's CDR3 is CASRTRSQGSNEKLFF. The CDR3 DNA reads as TGTGCCAGCCGGACGAGATCACAGGGGTCTAATGAAAAACTGTTTTTT.

This chain uses TRBV4-3 with TRBJ1-2; no clear D. This CDR3 comprises 11 residues. Trimming left V 1 base short and J 10 bases short, with 7 bases between. CDR1 LGHNA and CDR2 YSLEER come from the germline V gene. The CDR3, as DNA: TGCGCCAGCAGCCAAGTAGGGTTCTACACCTTC. Translated, it gives CASSQVGFYTF.

The CDR3 nucleotides are TGTGCCAGCAGTTACGCGGTATCCGAGCAGTACGTC. Encoded protein: CASSYAVSEQYV. V is TRBV6-6 and J is TRBJ2-7; D is uncertain. The germline V gene has CDR1 MNHNY and CDR2 SVGAGI (reference sequence). V lost 2 bases to trimming and J lost 6 bases, with 8 bases between them. The CDR3 spans 12 residues.

This chain links TRBV30 with TRBJ1-3, with a possible D match to TRBD1 (6 bases). The CDR3 has 14 residues. V was pared by 2 bases and J by 1 base, with 9 bases between. Germline CDR1 and CDR2: GTSNPN and SVGIG (reference sequence). The CDR3 sequence is CAWSQGTSGNTIYF. In nucleotides, the CDR3 is TGTGCCTGGAGTCAGGGGACTTCTGGAAACACCATATATTTT.

The chain links TRBV5-5 to TRBJ1-5; the match to TRBD1 covers 11 bases. V shed 4 bases, J shed 6 bases, and the junction held 12 bases outside the gene matches. This CDR3 comprises 17 residues. Germline loops: CDR1 SGHKS, CDR2 YYEKEE (reference sequence). The CDR3 DNA reads TGTGCCAGCAGCACCCTTCGGGACAGGGGGAAAGGTCAGCCCCAGCATTTT. Its translation: CASSTLRDRGKGQPQHF.

V and J are TRBV6-1 and TRBJ2-4, with 10 bases aligning to TRBD1. Trimming removed 8 bases from V and 4 bases from J; junction bases left unmatched: 5. Germline assignment: CDR1 MNHNS and CDR2 SASEGT. This CDR3 is built from 14 residues. The CDR3: CASGMGQGKNIQYF. The CDR3 coding sequence is TGTGCCAGCGGAATGGGACAGGGGAAAAACATTCAGTACTTC.

The V and J genes are TRBV7-2 and TRBJ1-2; D not certain. CDR3 size: 15 residues. Germline loops: CDR1 SGHTA, CDR2 FQGNSA. The V end was cut by 5 bases, the J end by 7 bases, with 20 bases between. The CDR3 is CASSPEAGVVGGYTF. The CDR3 nucleotides are TGTGCCAGCAGCCCCGAAGCCGGGGTTGTGGGTGGCTACACCTTC. Variable domain in full (rest from reference TRBV7-2 and TRBJ1-2): GAGVSQSPSNKVTEKGKDVELRCDPISGHTALYWYRQSLGQGLEFLIYFQGNSAPDKSGLPSDRFSAERTGGSVSTLTIQRTQQEDSAVYLCASSPEAGVVGGYTFGSGTRLTVV.

In its sample, this clone was seen once. The chain is built from TRBV10-3 and TRBJ1-2, with TRBD1 identical over 7 bases. The germline V gene encodes CDR1 ENHRY and CDR2 SYGVKD. The CDR3 is 14 amino acids. Trimming at V came to 10 bases and at J to 4 bases, leaving 12 bases not matched to a gene. The CDR3 bases are TGTGCCACTCACGGGACAGCCCCTACCTATGGCTACACCTTC. The encoded protein is CATHGTAPTYGYTF.

This rearrangement joins TRBV5-8 to TRBJ2-7, with D possibly matching TRBD2 (5 bases). Per the germline V gene, CDR1 is SGHTS and CDR2 is YDEGEE. The germline V and J ends were trimmed by 1 base and 0 bases, with 8 bases remaining between them. This CDR3 comprises 14 residues. The CDR3 is CASSLRGISYEQYF. The CDR3 DNA follows: TGTGCCAGCAGCTTGAGAGGGATCTCCTACGAGCAGTACTTC.